This note documents a single T cell receptor (beta chain) sequence. The data originate from a study of blood T cell repertoires in COVID-19. About the study: Acute and convalescent COVID-19 specimens originated in the United States, Italy and Spain. The cDNA or gDNA used as material had been derived from T cells, B-cell-depleted T cells, or PBMCs.

Per the original data handling: Estimation of nucleated cell counts relied on the amplification of reference gene primers. Produced via immunoSEQ multiplex PCR; TCRdb's table is partial and in-frame only. V and J calls and clone size are given by that table; D and trimming were obtained from the DNA. The sample lists under 250,000 clones, roughly 86% seen once, with 7.1% in the top ten. The V end lost 6 bases, the J end lost 2 bases, and 11 bases lay between the germline ends. CDR3 length equals 14 residues. Germline V CDR1 and CDR2: MNHNY, SVGAGI (reference sequence). The sample comprised peripheral blood. This sequence originates from a woman aged 70-85 years with active or convalescent COVID-19. This sequence joins TRBV6-6 and TRBJ1-3; D is uncertain. The CDR3 DNA reads as TGTGCCAGCAGCAGCCGGGAAACTGGAAACACCATATATTTT. It specifies CASSSRETGNTIYF.